This paragraph reports one T cell receptor beta chain. Its antigen is unidentified. The repertoire was sequenced with immunoSEQ multiplex PCR; TCRdb's copy has only in-frame clones and lacks some. Found here are 17,000 or so clones, 87% of them singletons; the top ten hold about 6%. The source of the sample is a study of PD-L1 blockade in urothelial cancer. Overall study: Median T cell yield per blood sample was more than 120,000 cells.

Locally advanced or metastatic urothelial carcinoma affected the patients. Samples were collected from each patient before treatment and during treatment. Each patient gave between 1 and 8 of them in total. General study findings and limits: Those with durable benefit had larger increases in tumor-associated blood clones at 3 weeks.

The TCR comes from a man aged 45-65 years with urothelial cancer. This material consisted of PBMCs, taken around atezolizumab (anti-PD-L1) treatment.

The DNA of the CDR3 is TGTGCCAGCTCACCGACAGGGGTTCCCGGGGAGCTGTTTTTT. It specifies CASSPTGVPGELFF. The chain has TRBV18 and TRBJ2-2; 8 nucleotides line up with TRBD1. In germline, CDR1 is KGHSH, CDR2 LQKENI. The CDR3 has 14 residues. V was pared by 3 bases and J by 6 bases, with 3 bases of the junction left unmatched. Full variable domain (missing parts from reference TRBV18 and TRBJ2-2): NAGVMQNPRHLVRRRGQEARLRCSPMKGHSHVYWYRQLPEEGLKFMVYLQKENIIDESGMPKERFSAEFPKEGPSILRIQQVVRGDSAAYFCASSPTGVPGELFFGEGSRLTVL.